One and the same sample provided the 30 T cell receptor beta chains below, sequenced in a study of blood T cells in healthy people across ages. A second PCR, run for about 7 to 11 cycles, used a sample-barcoded 5' primer plus a J-beta primer mix. TCRdb reprocessed the 5' RACE reads via MiXCR and lists one record per CDR3 protein. This sample has 1.5 million to 2 million distinct CDR3 sequences; 25% to 30% occur once, and the top ten carry less than 9.5%. The sequenced material came from blood. The receptors were sampled from a woman aged 25 to 45 in good health.

The sample holds many counts of this clonotype. V gene TRBV29-1 combines with J gene TRBJ2-4; D call uncertain. CDR1 is SQVTM, CDR2 ANQGSEA, per germline. The CDR3 contains 11 residues. V lost 4 bases and J lost 7, with 8 bases in between. CDR3 loop: CSVAETNIQYF. The DNA for the CDR3 is TGCAGCGTTGCGGAGACGAACATTCAGTACTTC.

With regard to this clonotype: This sequence may be a read error, since a much larger clone differs from it by one base. The chain uses TRBV7-2 and TRBJ2-7, with a weak D call TRBD2 (5 bases). Germline CDR1 and CDR2: SGHTA and FQGNSA. CDR3 length equals 15 residues. For the CDR3, the DNA is TGTGCCAGCAGCTTAGCAGTTCACCTAGACTACGAGCTGTACTTC. Protein product: CASSLAVHLDYELYF.

This chain joins TRBV11-2 and TRBJ1-5; D is unresolved. The ends were cut back, 2 bases at V and 5 bases at J, with 13 bases in the middle. Germline lookup yields CDR1 SGHAT and CDR2 FQNNGV. The CDR3 is made up of 15 amino acids. CDR3 DNA sequence: TGTGCCAGCAGCTTATGGGGAGCCAGTGATCAGCCCCAGCATTTT. Amino acid sequence: CASSLWGASDQPQHF.

A few counts support this clonotype. The rearrangement links TRBV5-1 to TRBJ2-7, with 7 bases aligning to TRBD2. Germline CDR1 SGHRS, CDR2 YFSETQ. V gave up 0 bases and J gave up 3 bases; unmatched junction bases: 9. The CDR3 sequence is 16 residues long. This chain's CDR3 is CASSLVGGRSHYEQYF. In DNA form, the CDR3 reads TGCGCCAGCAGCTTGGTGGGCGGGAGATCTCACTACGAGCAGTACTTC.

The V gene is TRBV5-6, the J gene TRBJ1-2, with a weak D call TRBD1 (6 bases). V was pared by 3 bases and J by 6 bases, with 24 bases between. The CDR3 totals 17 residues. Looked up from germline, CDR1 is SGHDT and CDR2 is YYEEEE. CDR3 protein: CASSSRGGSFGSNGYTF. CDR3 nucleotide sequence: TGTGCCAGCAGCTCCCGAGGGGGGTCATTCGGCAGTAATGGCTACACCTTC. Variable domain in full (rest from reference TRBV5-6 and TRBJ1-2): DAGVTQSPTHLIKTRGQQVTLRCSPKSGHDTVSWYQQALGQGPQFIFQYYEEEERQRGNFPDRFSGHQFPNYSSELNVNALLLGDSALYLCASSSRGGSFGSNGYTFGSGTRLTVV.

The chain carries TRBV7-2 and TRBJ2-7; a weak D match, TRBD1 (6 bases). CDR1 and CDR2 (germline): SGHTA, FQGNSA. This CDR3 is 15 amino acids long. Trimming pared 3 bases from V and 1 base from J, leaving 13 bases between. CDR3: CASSFDVQGSYEQYF. In nucleotides, the CDR3 is TGTGCCAGCAGCTTTGATGTACAGGGATCCTACGAGCAGTACTTC.

The chain joins TRBV7-2 to TRBJ2-4; D gene ambiguous. Germline V gene data show CDR1 as SGHTA and CDR2 as FQGNSA. V dropped 6 bases and J dropped 0 bases, with 12 bases sitting between them. CDR3 size: 15 residues. CDR3 in DNA: TGTGCCAGCAGTCTTCAGTTCCTAGCCAAAAACATTCAGTACTTC. Residues: CASSLQFLAKNIQYF.

This chain joins TRBV20-1 and TRBJ1-2; D is undetermined. The germline gives CDR1 DFQATT, CDR2 SNEGSKA (reference sequence). Trimming cost V 0 bases and J 1 base, with 6 bases left between them. CDR3 length: 13 residues. CDR3: CSAREGYNYGYTF. The CDR3 DNA sequence: TGCAGTGCTAGAGAAGGCTATAACTATGGCTACACCTTC.

The table lists this clonotype with a few counts. This rearrangement joins TRBV7-2 to TRBJ2-3, with 11 bases aligning to TRBD2. The CDR3 consists of 15 residues. Losses at the gene ends were 3 bases for V and 5 bases for J; bases not matched to a gene: 4. Looked up from germline, CDR1 is SGHTA and CDR2 is FQGNSA. The CDR3: CASSFGLAGRDTQYF. The CDR3 nucleotides read TGTGCCAGCAGCTTTGGACTAGCGGGTAGAGATACGCAGTATTTT.

This clonotype has just a few counts. A read error may account for a junction end that differs from germline. The chain recombines TRBV5-1 with TRBJ2-2; 9 bases line up with TRBD1. The CDR3 totals 15 residues. From germline, CDR1 is SGHRS and CDR2 YFSETQ. CDR3 in DNA: TGTGCCAGCAGTTTAGGGACAGGGATCACCGGGGAGCTGTTTTTT. This translates into CASSLGTGITGELFF.

V and J are TRBV2 and TRBJ1-1; no definite D call. Trimming stripped 7 bases from V and 6 bases from J, with 12 bases between. The CDR3 runs 12 residues. Germline CDR1 is SNHLY and CDR2 is FYNNEI. CDR3 protein: CASTLILSEAFF. The CDR3 DNA follows: TGTGCCAGCACCTTAATTTTGTCTGAAGCTTTCTTT.

V is TRBV27 and J is TRBJ2-1; D possibly matches TRBD1 or TRBD2 (5 bases each). The CDR3 is 15 residues long. V was pared by 6 bases and J by 6 bases, with 18 bases between. Germline CDR1 and CDR2: MNHEY and SMNVEV (reference sequence). Written as DNA, the CDR3 is TGTGCCAGCAGGGCAGCTAACGGGGCACGCAATGAGCAGTTCTTC. This gives the protein CASRAANGARNEQFF.

This clonotype was detected a few times. This chain connects TRBV5-1 to TRBJ2-1; the D gene is possibly TRBD2 (5 bases). With 4 bases removed from V and 8 bases from J, the gap between germline ends came to 19 bases. CDR1 is SGHRS, CDR2 YFSETQ, per germline. The CDR3 has 15 amino acids. CDR3 nucleotide sequence: TGCGCCAGCAGCGGTCGGGGATTGCGGAACGATGAGCAGTTCTTC. Translating gives CASSGRGLRNDEQFF.

This clonotype was counted many times. This chain connects TRBV4-1 to TRBJ2-7; D tentatively reads TRBD1 or TRBD2 (6 bases each). The CDR3 covers 14 residues. Trimming stripped 1 base from V and 4 bases from J, with 11 bases between. Germline V gives CDR1 MGHRA, CDR2 YSYEKL. The CDR3: CASSQVSGAYEQYF. CDR3 bases: TGCGCCAGCAGCCAAGTATCGGGGGCGTACGAGCAGTACTTC.

About this clonotype itself: Its ends do not fully match the called genes, so a read error is possible. The chain employs TRBV4-1 and TRBJ1-1; D is unclear. CDR3 length equals 13 residues. The V gene's germline CDR1 is MGHRA and CDR2 YSYEKL. Here the CDR3 reads CASRAFGNTEAFF. CDR3 in DNA: TGCGCCAGCAGAGCCTTTGGGAACACTGAAGCGTTCTTT.

This clonotype came up a few times. CDR3 sequence reads: CASSQVDRETQYF. CDR3 in DNA: TGTGCCAGCAGCCAGGTGGACCGGGAGACCCAGTACTTC. V gene TRBV7-9 combines with J gene TRBJ2-5; D remains unclear. This CDR3 is 13 amino acids long. Germline values: CDR1 SEHNR, CDR2 FQNEAQ (reference sequence). Trimming took 5 bases from V and 5 from J, leaving 12 bases between them.

The chain has TRBV20-1 and TRBJ2-3; a possible D gene is TRBD2 (7 bases). The CDR3 covers 16 residues. The V gene's germline CDR1 is DFQATT and CDR2 SNEGSKA (reference sequence). V lost 6 bases, J lost 0 bases, and 19 bases lay in between. The DNA of the CDR3 is TGCAGTGCCCGGAGGGGGGGGCTACCAAGCACAGATACGCAGTATTTT. Translated, it gives CSARRGGLPSTDTQYF.

The chain has TRBV18 and TRBJ1-4; unclear D gene. Germline V gene data show CDR1 as KGHSH and CDR2 as LQKENI. V lost 3 bases and J 5 bases, leaving 16 bases between the germline ends. The CDR3 is 16 residues long. CDR3 sequence (DNA): TGTGCCAGCTCACCGCTTGAGGTCTACCCGAATGAAAAACTGTTTTTT. It codes for CASSPLEVYPNEKLFF.

Comment on this clonotype: Possible read error: a much larger clone is one base away. This chain connects TRBV7-3 to TRBJ2-1, with D possibly called TRBD1 or TRBD2 (7 bases each). Germline lookup yields CDR1 SGHTA and CDR2 FQGTGA. The V end lost 5 bases, the J end lost 4 bases, and 12 bases lay between the germline ends. CDR3 length equals 14 residues. The CDR3: CASSTQGGYNEQFF. The CDR3 DNA follows: TGTGCCAGCAGCACCCAGGGGGGGTACAATGAGCAGTTCTTC. Combining the CDR3 with reference TRBV7-3 and TRBJ2-1 gives the whole variable domain GAGVSQTPSNKVTEKGKYVELRCDPISGHTALYWYRQSLGQGPEFLIYFQGTGAADDSGLPNDRFFAVRPEGSVSTLKIQRTERGDSAVYLCASSTQGGYNEQFFGPGTRLTVL.

The rearrangement links TRBV20-1 to TRBJ1-2, with D perhaps matching TRBD1 (6 bases). Germline CDR1 DFQATT, CDR2 SNEGSKA (reference sequence). The CDR3 sequence is 13 residues long. Trimming pared 4 bases from V and 2 bases from J, leaving 11 bases between. This CDR3 is CSATGDLNYGYTF. The CDR3 coding sequence is TGCAGTGCTACAGGGGATCTCAACTATGGCTACACCTTC.

This chain links TRBV20-1 with TRBJ2-5, with 8 bases fitting TRBD1. The trim removed 0 bases at V and 3 bases at J, leaving 6 bases unmatched. Germline-derived CDR1 and CDR2 are DFQATT and SNEGSKA (reference sequence). CDR3 size: 15 residues. CDR3 region: CSARDPKQGEETQYF. CDR3 DNA: TGCAGTGCTAGAGATCCAAAACAGGGGGAAGAGACCCAGTACTTC.

This clonotype was seen at least ten times. This chain links TRBV20-1 with TRBJ2-7; no reliable D call. The CDR3 totals 14 residues. Germline V lookup: CDR1 DFQATT, CDR2 SNEGSKA (reference sequence). Deletions cut 2 bases from V and 2 bases from J, with 13 bases between. In nucleotides, the CDR3 is TGCAGTGCTAGACGCCTCGAGGTACCCTACGAGCAGTACTTC. Protein: CSARRLEVPYEQYF.

The genes are TRBV28 and TRBJ2-1; no reliable D call. The length of the CDR3 is 12 residues. Looked up from germline, CDR1 is MDHEN and CDR2 is SYDVKM. Trimming removed 0 bases from V and 7 bases from J, with 4 bases in between. The CDR3: CASSLWPNEQFF. DNA of the CDR3: TGTGCCAGCAGTTTATGGCCGAATGAGCAGTTCTTC. The variable domain in full, completed from reference TRBV28 and TRBJ2-1, reads DVKVTQSSRYLVKRTGEKVFLECVQDMDHENMFWYRQDPGLGLRLIYFSYDVKMKEKGDIPEGYSVSREKKERFSLILESASTNQTSMYLCASSLWPNEQFFGPGTRLTVL.

The V call is TRBV4-3, the J call TRBJ2-7; 8 bases are shared with TRBD2. Germline CDR1 is LGHNA and CDR2 is YSLEER. The CDR3 runs 15 residues. V dropped 0 bases and J dropped 6; count of bases not matched to a gene: 7. CDR3 in DNA: TGCGCCAGCAGCCAAGATCCAGCGGGAGTACGCGAGCAGTACTTC. Translating gives CASSQDPAGVREQYF.

This clonotype was seen only a few times. The chain joins TRBV7-2 to TRBJ2-7; D gene uncertain. The CDR3 is 16 residues long. V shed 1 base and J shed 2 bases, with 15 bases lying between them. The germline CDR1 and CDR2 sequences are SGHTA and FQGNSA. The CDR3 DNA follows: TGTGCCAGCAGCTTAGAGGGCACCACCTCCACCTACGAGCAGTACTTC. Translation gives CASSLEGTTSTYEQYF.

This clonotype was observed a handful of times. This chain connects TRBV3-1 to TRBJ2-1; D is unresolved. V was trimmed by 0 bases and J by 4 bases, leaving 10 bases between them. Germline V gene data show CDR1 as LGHDT and CDR2 as YNNKEL (reference sequence). There are 15 residues in the CDR3. The chain's CDR3 is CASSQDIQSYNEQFF. CDR3 nucleotides: TGTGCCAGCAGCCAAGATATACAGAGTTACAATGAGCAGTTCTTC.

The CDR3: CAWSPGTAAYEQYF. The CDR3 DNA sequence: TGTGCCTGGAGTCCAGGGACAGCCGCCTACGAGCAGTACTTC. This sequence joins TRBV30 and TRBJ2-7; 7 bases are a match to TRBD1. CDR3 length: 14 residues. The germline gives CDR1 GTSNPN, CDR2 SVGIG (reference sequence). Unmatched junction bases numbered 6, after V lost 2 bases and J lost 2 bases.

CDR3 protein: CASSSPGGLAGAYEQYF. The CDR3 DNA reads TGTGCCAGCAGTTCTCCAGGGGGACTAGCGGGGGCCTACGAGCAGTACTTC. The chain is built from TRBV28 and TRBJ2-7, with TRBD2 matching over 14 bases. The germline V gene encodes CDR1 MDHEN and CDR2 SYDVKM. The trim removed 4 bases at V and 2 bases at J, leaving 7 bases unmatched. The CDR3 is made up of 17 amino acids.

The chain joins TRBV10-3 to TRBJ2-3, with D perhaps TRBD1 or TRBD2 (5 bases each). The germline V gene encodes CDR1 ENHRY and CDR2 SYGVKD. V lost 8 bases to trimming and J lost 0 bases, with 12 bases between them. The CDR3 runs 14 residues. The chain's CDR3 is CAIFGGASTDTQYF. The CDR3 DNA is TGTGCCATCTTTGGGGGAGCGAGCACAGATACGCAGTATTTT.

The sample holds a few counts of this clonotype. The chain is built from TRBV6-6 and TRBJ2-2; no clear D gene. Trimming left V 7 bases short and J 4 bases short, with 16 bases between. The length of the CDR3 is 15 residues. Germline CDR1 reads MNHNY; CDR2 reads SVGAGI (reference sequence). This CDR3 is CASTFYGSGTGELFF. The CDR3 coding sequence is TGTGCCAGCACCTTCTATGGTTCGGGCACCGGGGAGCTGTTTTTT.